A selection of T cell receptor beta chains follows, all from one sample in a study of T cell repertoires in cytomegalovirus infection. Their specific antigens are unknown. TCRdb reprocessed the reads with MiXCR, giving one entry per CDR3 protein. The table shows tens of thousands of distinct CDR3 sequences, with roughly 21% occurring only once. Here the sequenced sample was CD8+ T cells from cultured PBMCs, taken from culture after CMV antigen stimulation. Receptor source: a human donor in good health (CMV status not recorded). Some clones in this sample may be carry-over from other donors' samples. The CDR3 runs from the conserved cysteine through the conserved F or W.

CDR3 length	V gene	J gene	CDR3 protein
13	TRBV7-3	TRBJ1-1	CASSLSRARVAFF
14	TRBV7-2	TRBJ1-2	CASSLDPGAWGYTF
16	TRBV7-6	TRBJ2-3	CASSSPGQGATDTQYF
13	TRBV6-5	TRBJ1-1	CASRRQGPTEAFF
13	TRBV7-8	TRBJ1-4	CASSEYGLEKLFF
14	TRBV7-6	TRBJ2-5	CASRRGGGQETQYF
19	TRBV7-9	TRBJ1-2	CASSFEQGAVERSNYGYTF
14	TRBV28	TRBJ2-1	CASSFSGGGNEQFF
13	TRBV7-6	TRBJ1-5	CASSPGRGQPQHF
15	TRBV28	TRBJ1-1	CASSFPRKVHTEAFF
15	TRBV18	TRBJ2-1	CASSPRDRGLYEQFF
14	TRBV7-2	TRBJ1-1	CASSLPGQRTEAFF
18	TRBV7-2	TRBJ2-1	CASSLTTSGGSLYNEQFF
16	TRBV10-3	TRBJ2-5	CAINDGPGRPQETQYF
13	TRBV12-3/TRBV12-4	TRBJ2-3	CASSLGGADTQYF
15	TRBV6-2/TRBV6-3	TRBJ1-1	CASSRDRFLNTEAFF
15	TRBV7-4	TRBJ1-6	CANRPRDRGNSPLHF
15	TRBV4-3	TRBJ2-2	CASSQWGRHTGELFF
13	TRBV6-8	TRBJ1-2	CASSPATLYGYTF
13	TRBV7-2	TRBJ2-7	CASSWGGGREQYF
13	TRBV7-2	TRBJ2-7	CASSLDGFYEQYF
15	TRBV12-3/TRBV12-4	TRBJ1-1	CASRSQGGANTEAFF
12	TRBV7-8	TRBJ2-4	CASSLEGNIQYF
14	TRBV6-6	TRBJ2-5	CASSYLPSQETQYF
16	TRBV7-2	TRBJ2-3	CASSPSGTGVLDTQYF
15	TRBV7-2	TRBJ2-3	CASSLGAGATDTQYF
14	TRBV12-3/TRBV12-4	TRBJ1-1	CASSLTGTHTEAFF
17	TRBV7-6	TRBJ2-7	CASSLKHPQGVSSEQYF
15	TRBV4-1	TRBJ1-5	CASSQGESFNQPQHF
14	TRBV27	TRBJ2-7	CASSTGAGSYEQYF
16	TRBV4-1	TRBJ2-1	CASSRSSDTRYNEQFF
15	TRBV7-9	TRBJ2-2	CASSDPGQALGELFF
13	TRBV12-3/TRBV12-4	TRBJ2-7	CASSFGDSYEQYF
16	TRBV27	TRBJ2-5	CASSLSRTGNQETQYF
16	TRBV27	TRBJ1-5	CASSLYSGAAYQPQHF